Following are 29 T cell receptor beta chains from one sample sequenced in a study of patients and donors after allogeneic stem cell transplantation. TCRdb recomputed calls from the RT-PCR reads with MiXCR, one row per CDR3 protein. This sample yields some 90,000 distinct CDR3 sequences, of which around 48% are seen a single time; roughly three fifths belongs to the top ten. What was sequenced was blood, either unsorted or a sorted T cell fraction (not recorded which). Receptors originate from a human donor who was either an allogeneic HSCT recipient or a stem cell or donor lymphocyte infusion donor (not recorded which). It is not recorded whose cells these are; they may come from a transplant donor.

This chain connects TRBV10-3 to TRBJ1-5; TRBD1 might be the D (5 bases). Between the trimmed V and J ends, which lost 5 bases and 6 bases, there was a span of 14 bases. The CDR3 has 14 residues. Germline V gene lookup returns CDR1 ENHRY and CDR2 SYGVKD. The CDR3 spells CAISSEGQGQPQHF. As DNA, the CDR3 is TGTGCCATCAGTTCTGAGGGGCAGGGTCAGCCCCAGCATTTT.

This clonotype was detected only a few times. CDR3: CASSPGQQNTEAFF. The CDR3, as DNA: TGTGCCAGCAGCCCGGGACAGCAAAACACTGAAGCTTTCTTT. The chain combines TRBV3-1 with TRBJ1-1; 7 bases are a match to TRBD1. Germline trimming cut 4 bases from V and 2 bases from J; bases unmatched to any gene: 4. The CDR3 extends over 14 amino acids. The V gene's germline CDR1 is LGHDT and CDR2 YNNKEL (reference sequence). The whole variable domain, filled in from reference TRBV3-1 and TRBJ1-1, reads DTAVSQTPKYLVTQMGNDKSIKCEQNLGHDTMYWYKQDSKKFLKIMFSYNNKELIINETVPNRFSPKSPDKAHLNLHINSLELGDSAVYFCASSPGQQNTEAFFGQGTRLTVV.

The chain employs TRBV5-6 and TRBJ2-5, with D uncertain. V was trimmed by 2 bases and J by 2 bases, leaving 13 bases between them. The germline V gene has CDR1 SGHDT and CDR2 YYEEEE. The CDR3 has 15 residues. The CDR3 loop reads CASSFVSTPQETQYF. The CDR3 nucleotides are TGTGCCAGCAGCTTCGTCTCGACTCCACAAGAGACCCAGTACTTC.

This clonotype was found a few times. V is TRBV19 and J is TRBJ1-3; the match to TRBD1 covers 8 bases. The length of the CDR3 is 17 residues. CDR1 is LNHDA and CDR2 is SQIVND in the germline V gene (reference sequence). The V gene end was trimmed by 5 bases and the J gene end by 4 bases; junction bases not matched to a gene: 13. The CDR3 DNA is TGTGCCAGTAGTCTCGGCGGCAGGGGGCGCGGAGGAAACACCATATATTTT. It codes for CASSLGGRGRGGNTIYF.

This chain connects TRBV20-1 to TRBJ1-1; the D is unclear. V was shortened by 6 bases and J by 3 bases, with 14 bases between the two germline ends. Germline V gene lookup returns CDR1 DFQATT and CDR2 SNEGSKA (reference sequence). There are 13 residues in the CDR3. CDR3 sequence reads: CSAPQYFDTEAFF. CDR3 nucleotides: TGCAGTGCCCCTCAGTATTTTGACACTGAAGCTTTCTTT.

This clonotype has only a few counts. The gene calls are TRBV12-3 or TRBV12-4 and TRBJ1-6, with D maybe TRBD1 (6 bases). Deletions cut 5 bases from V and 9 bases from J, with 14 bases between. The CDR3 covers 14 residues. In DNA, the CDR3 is TGTGCCAGCAGTGAACAGGGTATTGGTTCACCCCTCCACTTT. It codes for CASSEQGIGSPLHF.

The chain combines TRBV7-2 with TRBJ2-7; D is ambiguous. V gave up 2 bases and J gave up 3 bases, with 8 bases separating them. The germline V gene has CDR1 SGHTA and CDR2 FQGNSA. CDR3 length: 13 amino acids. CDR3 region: CASSLRALYEQYF. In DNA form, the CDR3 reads TGTGCCAGCAGCTTACGGGCCCTCTACGAGCAGTACTTC.

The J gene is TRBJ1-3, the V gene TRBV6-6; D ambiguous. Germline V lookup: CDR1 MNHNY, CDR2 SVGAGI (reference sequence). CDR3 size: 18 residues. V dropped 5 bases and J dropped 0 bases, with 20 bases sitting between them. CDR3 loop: CASSRNRTRTFSGNTIYF. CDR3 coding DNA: TGTGCCAGCAGTCGTAACCGGACGCGGACTTTCTCTGGAAACACCATATATTTT.

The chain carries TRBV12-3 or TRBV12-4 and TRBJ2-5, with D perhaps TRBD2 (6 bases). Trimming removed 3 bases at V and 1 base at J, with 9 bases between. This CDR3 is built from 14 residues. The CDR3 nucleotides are TGTGCCAGCAGTTTGTCTAGCGCCCAAGAGACCCAGTACTTC. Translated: CASSLSSAQETQYF.

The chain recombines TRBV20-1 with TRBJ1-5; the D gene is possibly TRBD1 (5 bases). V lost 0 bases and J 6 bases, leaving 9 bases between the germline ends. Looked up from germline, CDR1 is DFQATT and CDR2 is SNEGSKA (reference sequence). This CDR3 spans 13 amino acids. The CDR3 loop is CSAREGEPQPQHF. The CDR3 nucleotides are TGCAGTGCTAGAGAGGGGGAACCTCAGCCCCAGCATTTT.

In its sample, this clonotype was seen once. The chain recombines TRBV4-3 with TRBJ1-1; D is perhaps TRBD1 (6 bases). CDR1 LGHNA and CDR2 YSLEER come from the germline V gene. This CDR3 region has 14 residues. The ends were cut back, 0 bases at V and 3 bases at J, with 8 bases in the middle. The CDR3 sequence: CASSQEGGYTEAFF. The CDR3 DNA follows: TGCGCCAGCAGCCAAGAGGGGGGCTACACTGAAGCTTTCTTT.

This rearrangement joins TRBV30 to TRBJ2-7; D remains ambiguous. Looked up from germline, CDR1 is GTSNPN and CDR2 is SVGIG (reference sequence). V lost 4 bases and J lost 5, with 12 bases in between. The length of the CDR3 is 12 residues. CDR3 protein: CAWNSQEDEQYF. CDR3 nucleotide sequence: TGTGCCTGGAATTCGCAGGAAGACGAGCAGTACTTC.

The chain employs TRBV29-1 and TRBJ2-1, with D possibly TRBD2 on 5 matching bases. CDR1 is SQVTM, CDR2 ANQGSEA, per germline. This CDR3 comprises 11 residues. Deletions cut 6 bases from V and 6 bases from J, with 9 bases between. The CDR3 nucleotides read TGCAGCGTCGAGGGTGGCAATGAGCAGTTCTTC. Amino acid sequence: CSVEGGNEQFF.

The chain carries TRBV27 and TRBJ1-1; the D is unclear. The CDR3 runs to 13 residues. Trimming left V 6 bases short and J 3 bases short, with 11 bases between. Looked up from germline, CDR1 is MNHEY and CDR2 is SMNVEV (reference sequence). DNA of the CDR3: TGTGCCAGCAGGCTTCAGGTGGACACTGAAGCTTTCTTT. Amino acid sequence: CASRLQVDTEAFF.

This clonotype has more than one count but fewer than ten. The CDR3 nucleotides read TGCGCCAGCAGCCAAGGTGGGACAGGGGGAAGCTATGGCTACACCTTC. It translates to CASSQGGTGGSYGYTF. The rearrangement uses TRBV4-1 and TRBJ1-2; 11 bases are shared with TRBD1. J lost 4 bases, V lost 1 base, and 5 bases had no gene match. The CDR3 contains 16 residues. Per germline, CDR1 MGHRA and CDR2 YSYEKL.

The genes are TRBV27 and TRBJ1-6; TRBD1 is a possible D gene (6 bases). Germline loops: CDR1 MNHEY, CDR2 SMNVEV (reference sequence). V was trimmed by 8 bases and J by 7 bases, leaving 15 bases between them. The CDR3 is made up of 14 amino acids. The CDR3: CASGRQEHNSPLHF. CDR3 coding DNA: TGTGCCAGCGGAAGACAGGAACACAATTCACCCCTCCACTTT.

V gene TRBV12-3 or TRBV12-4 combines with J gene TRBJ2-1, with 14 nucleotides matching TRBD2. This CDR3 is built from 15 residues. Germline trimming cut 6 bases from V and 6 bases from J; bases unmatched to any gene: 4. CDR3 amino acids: CASSPGTSGSNEQFF. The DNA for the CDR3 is TGTGCCAGCAGCCCCGGGACTAGCGGGAGCAATGAGCAGTTCTTC.

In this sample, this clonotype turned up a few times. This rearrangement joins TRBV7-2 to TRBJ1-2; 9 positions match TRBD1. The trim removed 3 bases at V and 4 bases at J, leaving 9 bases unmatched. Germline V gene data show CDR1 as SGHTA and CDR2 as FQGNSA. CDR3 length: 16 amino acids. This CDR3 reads CASSFVTGGLIYGYTF. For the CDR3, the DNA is TGTGCCAGCAGCTTCGTTACAGGGGGCCTCATCTATGGCTACACCTTC.

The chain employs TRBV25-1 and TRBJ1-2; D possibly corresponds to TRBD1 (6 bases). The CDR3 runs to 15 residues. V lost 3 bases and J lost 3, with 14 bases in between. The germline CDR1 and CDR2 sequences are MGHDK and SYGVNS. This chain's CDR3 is CASSEEGQRDYGYTF. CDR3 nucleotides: TGTGCCAGCAGTGAGGAAGGACAGCGAGACTATGGCTACACCTTC.

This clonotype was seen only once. CDR3 coding DNA: TGTGCCAGCAGCCAAGCTCTCAGGGGGGCGGGGGAGCAGTTCTTC. The encoded protein is CASSQALRGAGEQFF. The V gene is TRBV3-1, the J gene TRBJ2-1, with D maybe TRBD1 (7 bases). CDR3 length: 15 amino acids. V was clipped by 1 base and J by 10 bases, with 17 bases between them. Germline V gene data show CDR1 as LGHDT and CDR2 as YNNKEL (reference sequence).

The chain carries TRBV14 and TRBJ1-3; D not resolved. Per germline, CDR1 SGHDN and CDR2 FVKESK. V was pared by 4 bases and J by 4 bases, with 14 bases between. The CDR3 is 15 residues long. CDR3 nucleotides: TGTGCCAGCAGCCCCCGAGGGCGGCTGGGAAACACCATATATTTT. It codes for CASSPRGRLGNTIYF.

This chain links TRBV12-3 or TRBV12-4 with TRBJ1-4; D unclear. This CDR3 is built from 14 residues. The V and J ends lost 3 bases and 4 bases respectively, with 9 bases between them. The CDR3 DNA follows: TGTGCCAGCAGTTTTGACTTCCGTAATGAAAAACTGTTTTTT. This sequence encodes CASSFDFRNEKLFF.

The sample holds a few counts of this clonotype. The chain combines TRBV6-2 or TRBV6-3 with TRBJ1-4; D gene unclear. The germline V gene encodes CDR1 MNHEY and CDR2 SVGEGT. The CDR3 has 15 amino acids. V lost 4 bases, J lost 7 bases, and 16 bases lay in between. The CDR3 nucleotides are TGTGCCAGCAGTTTACCTGACTCGAGGTCTGAAAAACTGTTTTTT. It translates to CASSLPDSRSEKLFF.

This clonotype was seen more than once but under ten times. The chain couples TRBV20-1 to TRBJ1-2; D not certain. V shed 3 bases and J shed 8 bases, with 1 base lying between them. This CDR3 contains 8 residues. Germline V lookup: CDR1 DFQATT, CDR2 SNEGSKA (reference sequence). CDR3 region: CSASGYTF. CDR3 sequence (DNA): TGCAGTGCTAGCGGCTACACCTTC.

CDR3 amino acids: CASRGRGRISYNEQFF. In nucleotides, the CDR3 is TGTGCCAGCAGAGGGAGAGGGAGAATTTCCTACAATGAGCAGTTCTTC. V is TRBV11-2 and J is TRBJ2-1; tentatively, D is TRBD2 (5 bases). The CDR3 consists of 16 residues. Germline V gene lookup returns CDR1 SGHAT and CDR2 FQNNGV. V shed 6 bases and J shed 1 base, with 16 bases lying between them.

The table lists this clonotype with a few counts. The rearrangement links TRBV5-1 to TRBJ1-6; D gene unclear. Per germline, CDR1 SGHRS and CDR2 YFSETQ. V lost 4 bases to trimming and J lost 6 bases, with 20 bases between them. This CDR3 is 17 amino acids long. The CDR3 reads CASSLLTFTRSNSPLHF. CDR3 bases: TGCGCCAGCAGCCTCTTGACGTTCACTAGAAGTAATTCACCCCTCCACTTT.

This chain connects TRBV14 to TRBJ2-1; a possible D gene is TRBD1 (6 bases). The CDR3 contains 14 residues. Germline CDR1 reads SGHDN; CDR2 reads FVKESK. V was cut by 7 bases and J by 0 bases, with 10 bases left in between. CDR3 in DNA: TGTGCCAGCACCGGACAGAGCTCCTACAATGAGCAGTTCTTC. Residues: CASTGQSSYNEQFF. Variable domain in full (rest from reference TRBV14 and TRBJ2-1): EAGVTQFPSHSVIEKGQTVTLRCDPISGHDNLYWYRRVMGKEIKFLLHFVKESKQDESGMPNNRFLAERTGGTYSTLKVQPAELEDSGVYFCASTGQSSYNEQFFGPGTRLTVL.

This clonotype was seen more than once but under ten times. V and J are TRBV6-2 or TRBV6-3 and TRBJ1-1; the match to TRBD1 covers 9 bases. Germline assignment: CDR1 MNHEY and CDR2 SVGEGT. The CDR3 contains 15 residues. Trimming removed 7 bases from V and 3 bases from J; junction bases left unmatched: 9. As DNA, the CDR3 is TGTGCCAGCAAACCGGGACAGGGTACGTACACTGAAGCTTTCTTT. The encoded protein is CASKPGQGTYTEAFF.

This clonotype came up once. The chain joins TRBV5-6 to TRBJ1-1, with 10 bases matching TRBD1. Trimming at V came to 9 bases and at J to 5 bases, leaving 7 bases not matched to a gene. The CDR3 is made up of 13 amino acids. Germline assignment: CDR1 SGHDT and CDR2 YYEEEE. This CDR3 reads CATEDRGMTEAFF. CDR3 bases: TGTGCCACTGAGGACAGGGGGATGACTGAAGCTTTCTTT.